The 4 T cell receptor beta chains below all came from one sample that was sequenced in a study of T cells in Graves' hyperthyroidism and ophthalmopathy. Authors of the study amplified TCR beta CDR3 regions from RNA transcripts. First-round RT-PCR targeting the TCR CDR3 was performed with the HTBI primer set. TCRdb re-analysed the multiplex PCR reads in MiXCR, keeping a single row per CDR3 protein. This sample carries 300,000 to 450,000 distinct CDR3 sequences, 15% to 20% of them seen once, and the ten largest clones take 15%. The source material was blood. These receptors all stem from a woman in her 40s with Graves' ophthalmopathy.

Ten or more counts support this clonotype. The rearrangement joins TRBV2 to TRBJ2-2; D is undetermined. V lost 4 bases, J lost 7 bases, and 13 bases lay in between. CDR1 and CDR2 (germline): SNHLY, FYNNEI. CDR3 size: 14 residues. Here the CDR3 DNA reads TGTGCCAGCAGTGTCAACAGACCAGACGGGGAGCTGTTTTTT. As protein: CASSVNRPDGELFF.

The table lists this clonotype with many counts. The chain uses TRBV20-1 and TRBJ1-1, with D uncertain. CDR1 and CDR2 from the germline V gene are DFQATT and SNEGSKA (reference sequence). V was shortened by 3 bases and J by 8 bases, with 10 bases between the two germline ends. This CDR3 is 11 amino acids long. The CDR3 spells CSARFGLEAFF. The CDR3 DNA sequence: TGCAGTGCTAGGTTTGGGCTCGAAGCTTTCTTT.

This clonotype showed up many times. This chain connects TRBV20-1 to TRBJ1-5; no clear D. The CDR3 length is 13 residues. V lost 0 bases and J 4 bases, leaving 7 bases between the germline ends. Germline V gives CDR1 DFQATT, CDR2 SNEGSKA (reference sequence). The CDR3 is CSARDQKNQPQHF. CDR3 bases: TGCAGTGCTAGAGACCAAAAAAATCAGCCCCAGCATTTT.

At least ten counts were recorded for this clonotype. The rearrangement joins TRBV28 to TRBJ2-7, with 15 positions matching TRBD2. The CDR3 length is 19 residues. From germline, CDR1 is MDHEN and CDR2 SYDVKM. The V segment lost 5 bases and the J segment 5 bases; nucleotides outside the gene matches: 16. The CDR3 sequence is CASSPYPTGTSGRINEQYF. The CDR3 DNA reads TGTGCCAGCAGTCCATACCCGACCGGGACTAGCGGGAGGATCAACGAGCAGTACTTC.